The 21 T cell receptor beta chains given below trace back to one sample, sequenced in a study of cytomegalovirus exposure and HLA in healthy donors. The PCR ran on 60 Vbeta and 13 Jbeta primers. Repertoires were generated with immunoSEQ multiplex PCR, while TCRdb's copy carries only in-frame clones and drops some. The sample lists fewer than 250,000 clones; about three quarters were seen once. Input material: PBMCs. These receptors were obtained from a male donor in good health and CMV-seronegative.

The DNA of the CDR3 is TGTGCCAGCAGCCAAGAAGGGACTCTCAGAAGCACAGATACGCAGTATTTT. As protein: CASSQEGTLRSTDTQYF. This chain connects TRBV14 to TRBJ2-3, with D possibly being TRBD2 (6 bases). Per the germline V gene, CDR1 is SGHDN and CDR2 is FVKESK. This CDR3 spans 17 amino acids. Deletions cut 0 bases from V and 0 bases from J, with 13 bases between.

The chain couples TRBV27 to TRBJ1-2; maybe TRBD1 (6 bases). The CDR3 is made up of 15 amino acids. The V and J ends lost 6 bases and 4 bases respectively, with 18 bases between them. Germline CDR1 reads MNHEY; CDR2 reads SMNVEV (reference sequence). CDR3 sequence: CASSEGGPGFYGYTF. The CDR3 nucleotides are TGTGCCAGCAGCGAAGGGGGACCGGGCTTCTATGGCTACACCTTC.

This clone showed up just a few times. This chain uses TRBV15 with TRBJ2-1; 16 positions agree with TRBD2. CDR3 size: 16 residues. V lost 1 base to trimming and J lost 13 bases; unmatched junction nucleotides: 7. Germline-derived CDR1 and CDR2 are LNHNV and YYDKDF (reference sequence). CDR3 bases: TGTGCCACCAGCAGAGCGGGGACTAGCGGGAGGGCCGGACAGTTCTTC. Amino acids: CATSRAGTSGRAGQFF.

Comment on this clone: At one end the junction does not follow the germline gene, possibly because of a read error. The CDR3 reads CASSEDILGRGTF. The CDR3 nucleotides are TGTGCCAGCAGTGAAGATATTTTGGGCAGGGGGACCTTT. The gene calls are TRBV6-1 and TRBJ1-3; the match to TRBD1 covers 7 bases. The CDR3 covers 13 residues. The V gene's germline CDR1 is MNHNS and CDR2 SASEGT.

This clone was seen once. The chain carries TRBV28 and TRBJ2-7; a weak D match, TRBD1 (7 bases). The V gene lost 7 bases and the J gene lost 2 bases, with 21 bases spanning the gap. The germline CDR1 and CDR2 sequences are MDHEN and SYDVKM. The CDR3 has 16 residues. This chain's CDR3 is CASNGVQEGQPYEQYF. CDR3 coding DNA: TGTGCCAGCAACGGCGTCCAGGAGGGACAGCCCTACGAGCAGTACTTC.

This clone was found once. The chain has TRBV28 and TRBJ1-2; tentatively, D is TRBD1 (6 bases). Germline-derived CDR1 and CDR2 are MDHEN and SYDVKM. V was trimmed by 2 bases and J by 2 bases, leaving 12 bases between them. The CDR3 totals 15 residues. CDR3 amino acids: CASSLAFTGNYGYTF. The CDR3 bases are TGTGCCAGCAGTTTAGCCTTCACAGGGAACTATGGCTACACCTTC.

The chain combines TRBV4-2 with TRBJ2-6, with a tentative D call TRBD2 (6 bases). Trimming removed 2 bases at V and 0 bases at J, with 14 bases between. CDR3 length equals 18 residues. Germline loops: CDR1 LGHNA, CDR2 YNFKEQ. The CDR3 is CASSQRASDYSGANVLTF. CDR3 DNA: TGTGCCAGCAGCCAAAGGGCTAGCGACTACTCTGGGGCCAACGTCCTGACTTTC.

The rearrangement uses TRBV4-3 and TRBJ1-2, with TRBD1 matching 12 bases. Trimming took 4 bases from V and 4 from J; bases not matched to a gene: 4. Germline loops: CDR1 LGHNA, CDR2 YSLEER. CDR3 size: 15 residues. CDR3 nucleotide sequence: TGCGCCAGCAGCCTAGGGACAGGGGGCCTCTATGGCTACACCTTC. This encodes CASSLGTGGLYGYTF.

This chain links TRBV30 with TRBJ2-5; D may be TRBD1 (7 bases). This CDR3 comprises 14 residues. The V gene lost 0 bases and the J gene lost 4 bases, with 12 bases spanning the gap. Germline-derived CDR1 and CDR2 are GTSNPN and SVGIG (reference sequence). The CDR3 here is CAWSVWQGGETQYF. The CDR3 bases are TGTGCCTGGAGTGTCTGGCAGGGGGGAGAGACCCAGTACTTC.

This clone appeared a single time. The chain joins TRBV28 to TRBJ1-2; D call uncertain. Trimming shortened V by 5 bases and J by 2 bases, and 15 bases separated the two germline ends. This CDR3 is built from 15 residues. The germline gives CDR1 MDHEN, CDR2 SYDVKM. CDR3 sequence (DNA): TGTGCCAGCAGTCCGTACTCTACAGTGAACTATGGCTACACCTTC. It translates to CASSPYSTVNYGYTF.

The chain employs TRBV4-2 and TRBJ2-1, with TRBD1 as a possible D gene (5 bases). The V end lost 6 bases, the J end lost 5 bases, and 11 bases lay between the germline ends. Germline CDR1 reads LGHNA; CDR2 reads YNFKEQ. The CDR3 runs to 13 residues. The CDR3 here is CASSQGYDNEQFF. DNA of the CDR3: TGTGCCAGCAGTCAGGGATACGACAATGAGCAGTTCTTC.

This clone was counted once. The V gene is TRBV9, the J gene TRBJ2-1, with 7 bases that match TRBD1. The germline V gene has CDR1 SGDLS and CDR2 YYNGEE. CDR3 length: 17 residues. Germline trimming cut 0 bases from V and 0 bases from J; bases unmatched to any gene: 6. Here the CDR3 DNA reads TGTGCCAGCAGCGTAGAGGTAGGGGGCCACTCCTACAATGAGCAGTTCTTC. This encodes CASSVEVGGHSYNEQFF.

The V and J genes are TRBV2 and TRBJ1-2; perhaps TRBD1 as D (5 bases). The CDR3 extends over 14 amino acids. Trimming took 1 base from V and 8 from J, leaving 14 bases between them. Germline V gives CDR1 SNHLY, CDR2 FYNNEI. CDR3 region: CASSEGAGMVGYTF. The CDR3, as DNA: TGTGCCAGCAGTGAAGGGGCAGGGATGGTAGGCTACACCTTC. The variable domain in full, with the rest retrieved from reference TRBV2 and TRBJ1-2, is EPEVTQTPSHQVTQMGQEVILRCVPISNHLYFYWYRQILGQKVEFLVSFYNNEISEKSEIFDDQFSVERPDGSNFTLKIRSTKLEDSAMYFCASSEGAGMVGYTFGSGTRLTVV.

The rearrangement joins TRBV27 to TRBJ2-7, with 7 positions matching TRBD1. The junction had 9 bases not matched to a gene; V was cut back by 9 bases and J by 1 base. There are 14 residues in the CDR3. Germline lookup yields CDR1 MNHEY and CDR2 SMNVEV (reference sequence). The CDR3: CASRMDRYSYEQYF. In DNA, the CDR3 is TGTGCCAGTCGGATGGACAGGTATTCCTACGAGCAGTACTTC.

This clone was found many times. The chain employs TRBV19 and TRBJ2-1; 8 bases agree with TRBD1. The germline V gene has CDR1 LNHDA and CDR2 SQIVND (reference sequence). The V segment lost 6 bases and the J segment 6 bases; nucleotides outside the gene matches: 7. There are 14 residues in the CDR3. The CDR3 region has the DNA TGTGCCAGTAGCCTGACAGGGGACGTCAATGAGCAGTTCTTC. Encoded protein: CASSLTGDVNEQFF.

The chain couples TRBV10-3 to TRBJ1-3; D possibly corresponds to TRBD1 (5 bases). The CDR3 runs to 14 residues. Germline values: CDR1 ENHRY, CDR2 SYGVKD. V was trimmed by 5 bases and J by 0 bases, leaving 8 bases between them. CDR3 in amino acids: CAISLTGSGNTIYF. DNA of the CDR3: TGTGCCATCAGTCTAACAGGCTCTGGAAACACCATATATTTT.

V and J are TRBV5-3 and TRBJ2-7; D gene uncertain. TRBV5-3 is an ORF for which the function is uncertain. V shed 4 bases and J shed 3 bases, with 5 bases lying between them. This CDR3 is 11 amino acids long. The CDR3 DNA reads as TGTGCCAGAAGCGGGCTCTACGAGCAGTACTTC. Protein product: CARSGLYEQYF.

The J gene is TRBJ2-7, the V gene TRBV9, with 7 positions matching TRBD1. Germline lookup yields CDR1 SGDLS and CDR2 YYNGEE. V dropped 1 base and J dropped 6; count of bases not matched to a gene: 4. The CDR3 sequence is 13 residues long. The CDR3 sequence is CASSVFTGAEQYF. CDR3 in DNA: TGTGCCAGCAGCGTATTTACAGGGGCCGAGCAGTACTTC.

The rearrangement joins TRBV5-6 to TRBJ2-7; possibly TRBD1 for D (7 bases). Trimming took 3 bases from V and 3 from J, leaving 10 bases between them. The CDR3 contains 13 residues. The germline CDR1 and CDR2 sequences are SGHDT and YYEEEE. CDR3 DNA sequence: TGTGCCAGCAGCTGGGGGGACAGCTACGAGCAGTACTTC. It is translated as CASSWGDSYEQYF.

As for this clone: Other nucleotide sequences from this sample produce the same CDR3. CDR3 sequence reads: CSASRNTEAFF. As DNA, the CDR3 is TGCAGTGCTAGTCGTAACACTGAAGCTTTCTTT. The gene calls are TRBV20-1 and TRBJ1-1, with unresolved D. Per the germline V gene, CDR1 is DFQATT and CDR2 is SNEGSKA (reference sequence). Trimming left V 3 bases short and J 2 bases short, with 4 bases between. The CDR3 has 11 residues.

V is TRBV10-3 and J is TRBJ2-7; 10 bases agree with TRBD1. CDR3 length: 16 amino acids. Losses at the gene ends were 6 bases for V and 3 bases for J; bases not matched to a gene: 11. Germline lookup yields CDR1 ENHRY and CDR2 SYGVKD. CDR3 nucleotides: TGTGCCATCAGCCGACAGGGGGCTTCCTCAAGCTACGAGCAGTACTTC. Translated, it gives CAISRQGASSSYEQYF.